This T cell receptor (beta chain) was found in a study of CD4 T cells in relation to SARS-CoV-2 and coronaviruses. Overall study: ViraFEST: roughly ten-day antigen culture of PBMCs, then TCR beta CDR3 sequencing.

As to this clone: What it binds is unknown.

The CDR3 is made up of 13 amino acids. Looked up from germline, CDR1 is SQVTM and CDR2 is ANQGSEA. The V gene lost 2 bases and the J gene lost 5 bases, with 12 bases spanning the gap. Here immunoSEQ multiplex PCR was the method, and the copy in TCRdb shows in-frame clones only, minus some. Among about 37,000 clones listed, more than 65% were seen once. Naive or memory CD4+ cells were cultured 1:1 with T cell-depleted PBMCs plus CEF. The clonotype comes from an adult with COVID-19. Sequenced sample: naive CD4+ T cells from PBMCs, cultured in vitro. The subset was: naive CD4+ T cells isolated by negative enrichment. The V and J genes are TRBV29-1 and TRBJ1-2; D uncertain. In nucleotides, the CDR3 is TGCAGCGTTGAAACGGGGTTTAATTATGGCTACACCTTC. It translates to CSVETGFNYGYTF.